What follows are 19 T cell receptor beta chains derived from one specimen sequenced in a study of blood T cell repertoires in COVID-19. Sequenced by immunoSEQ multiplex PCR; TCRdb stores in-frame clones only, minus some. Of nearly 65,000 clones in the sample, about 86% were seen once. Sequenced sample: peripheral blood. The receptors originated from a human donor in a cohort sampled during active COVID-19.

The J gene is TRBJ2-7, the V gene TRBV5-1; TRBD1 aligns across 7 bases. V lost 3 bases to trimming and J lost 0 bases; unmatched junction nucleotides: 0. Germline V gene data show CDR1 as SGHRS and CDR2 as YFSETQ. The CDR3 loop spans 13 amino acids. Here the CDR3 reads CASSWDSSYEQYF. The CDR3 DNA is TGCGCCAGCAGCTGGGACAGCTCCTACGAGCAGTACTTC.

This clone was counted only a few times. This same CDR3 is encoded by further DNA sequences in the sample. The CDR3 reads CASSELAGGPDTQYF. The CDR3, as DNA: TGTGCCAGCAGTGAACTAGCGGGAGGGCCAGATACGCAGTATTTT. The rearrangement joins TRBV6-1 to TRBJ2-3, with 12 bases lining up with TRBD2. The V gene end was trimmed by 2 bases and the J gene end by 4 bases; junction bases not matched to a gene: 1. The CDR3 contains 15 residues. Germline loops: CDR1 MNHNS, CDR2 SASEGT.

The V call is TRBV7-9, the J call TRBJ2-7; TRBD2 might be the D (5 bases). V lost 5 bases to trimming and J lost 6 bases, with 8 bases between them. CDR3 length: 11 amino acids. Per germline, CDR1 SEHNR and CDR2 FQNEAQ (reference sequence). DNA for the CDR3: TGTGCCAGCAGCCGGGGAGCCGAGCAGTACTTC. It codes for CASSRGAEQYF.

This clone was detected a few times. The rearrangement joins TRBV7-2 to TRBJ2-7, with 11 nucleotides matching TRBD2. V lost 5 bases, J lost 6 bases, and 12 bases stayed unmatched. The CDR3 loop spans 16 amino acids. The germline gives CDR1 SGHTA, CDR2 FQGNSA. As DNA, the CDR3 is TGTGCCAGCAGCATAACCATAGCGGGGGGGTCTAGCGAGCAGTACTTC. Its translation is CASSITIAGGSSEQYF. Supplemented by reference TRBV7-2 and TRBJ2-7, the full variable domain reads GAGVSQSPSNKVTEKGKDVELRCDPISGHTALYWYRQSLGQGLEFLIYFQGNSAPDKSGLPSDRFSAERTGGSVSTLTIQRTQQEDSAVYLCASSITIAGGSSEQYFGPGTRLTVT.

CDR3 in amino acids: CASRLLNTGELFF. The CDR3 coding sequence is TGCGCCAGCCGACTTCTGAACACCGGGGAGCTGTTTTTT. This sequence joins TRBV5-1 and TRBJ2-2, with no clear D. The germline CDR1 and CDR2 sequences are SGHRS and YFSETQ. The CDR3 covers 13 residues. V lost 7 bases and J lost 1, with 8 bases in between. The full variable domain, in which reference TRBV5-1 and TRBJ2-2 provide the parts outside the CDR3, is KAGVTQTPRYLIKTRGQQVTLSCSPISGHRSVSWYQQTPGQGLQFLFEYFSETQRNKGNFPGRFSGRQFSNSRSEMNVSTLELGDSALYLCASRLLNTGELFFGEGSRLTVL.

This clone occurred once. V is TRBV7-6 and J is TRBJ1-4; TRBD1 agrees at 7 bases. V gave up 1 base and J gave up 5 bases; unmatched junction bases: 4. CDR1 and CDR2 (germline): SGHVS, FNYEAQ. CDR3 size: 15 residues. CDR3 DNA sequence: TGTGCCAGCAGCTTAGGACAGGGAAGGAATGAAAAACTGTTTTTT. This translates into CASSLGQGRNEKLFF.

This sequence joins TRBV27 and TRBJ2-7, with 7 bases matching TRBD1. Germline CDR1 is MNHEY and CDR2 is SMNVEV (reference sequence). This CDR3 contains 15 residues. V was clipped by 2 bases and J by 5 bases; unmatched bases: 9. CDR3 DNA sequence: TGTGCCAGCAGTTTACCCCAAGACAGGGACCACGAGCAGTACTTC. Translated, it gives CASSLPQDRDHEQYF.

This chain uses TRBV9 with TRBJ1-2, with 9 bases identical to TRBD1. The CDR3 sequence is 15 residues long. Unmatched junction bases numbered 9, after V lost 3 bases and J lost 6 bases. Per germline, CDR1 SGDLS and CDR2 YYNGEE. CDR3 in amino acids: CASSGYRGRVDGYTF. In DNA form, the CDR3 reads TGTGCCAGCAGCGGTTACAGGGGGCGAGTCGATGGCTACACCTTC. Looking up the rest from reference TRBV9 and TRBJ1-2 gives the full variable domain: DSGVTQTPKHLITATGQRVTLRCSPRSGDLSVYWYQQSLDQGLQFLIQYYNGEERAKGNILERFSAQQFPDLHSELNLSSLELGDSALYFCASSGYRGRVDGYTFGSGTRLTVV.

The V call is TRBV28, the J call TRBJ2-1; 9 nucleotides match TRBD2. This CDR3 contains 16 residues. V lost 4 bases, J lost 8 bases, and 12 bases stayed unmatched. Per the germline V gene, CDR1 is MDHEN and CDR2 is SYDVKM. CDR3 protein: CASSSPAGGYLDEQFF. CDR3 bases: TGTGCCAGCAGTTCCCCAGCGGGAGGATACCTGGATGAGCAGTTCTTC.

This clone has only a few counts. This chain links TRBV3-1 (or the pseudogene TRBV3-2) with TRBJ2-7; a weak D match, TRBD1 (5 bases). The CDR3 has 12 amino acids. Between the trimmed V and J ends, which lost 1 base and 4 bases, there was a span of 5 bases. Germline CDR1 is LGHDT and CDR2 is YNNKEL (reference sequence). The DNA of the CDR3 is TGTGCCAGCAGCCAAGCAGGGTACGAGCAGTACTTC. This gives the protein CASSQAGYEQYF.

This clone was seen once. The chain is built from TRBV9 and TRBJ2-1; no firm D call. The CDR3 has 14 residues. Trimming took 0 bases from V and 6 from J, leaving 10 bases between them. CDR1 and CDR2 from the germline V gene are SGDLS and YYNGEE. The CDR3, as DNA: TGTGCCAGCAGCGTAGCTCTAACGGGCAATGAGCAGTTCTTC. Its translation is CASSVALTGNEQFF.

This clone showed up just a few times. The CDR3 DNA follows: TGTGCCAGCAGCGGGGCCGGTGACACTGAAGCTTTCTTT. Its translation is CASSGAGDTEAFF. V and J are TRBV5-4 and TRBJ1-1; D is possibly TRBD1 (5 bases). Trimming took 4 bases from V and 3 from J, leaving 10 bases between them. This CDR3 region has 13 residues. The germline V gene encodes CDR1 SGHNT and CDR2 YYREEE (reference sequence). The variable domain in full, with the rest retrieved from reference TRBV5-4 and TRBJ1-1, is ETGVTQSPTHLIKTRGQQVTLRCSSQSGHNTVSWYQQALGQGPQFIFQYYREEENGRGNFPPRFSGLQFPNYSSELNVNALELDDSALYLCASSGAGDTEAFFGQGTRLTVV.

The chain carries TRBV19 and TRBJ1-1; no clear D. This CDR3 contains 13 residues. Per germline, CDR1 LNHDA and CDR2 SQIVND (reference sequence). The V and J ends lost 3 bases and 1 base respectively, with 6 bases between them. The CDR3 loop reads CASSISWNTEAFF. CDR3 DNA: TGTGCCAGTAGTATCAGTTGGAACACTGAAGCTTTCTTT.

Points on this clone: Additional DNA sequences in this sample encode the identical CDR3. V and J are TRBV3-1 (or the pseudogene TRBV3-2) and TRBJ2-7; TRBD1 agrees at 9 bases. The germline V gene encodes CDR1 LGHDT and CDR2 YNNKEL (reference sequence). The CDR3 is 15 residues long. Trimming at V came to 1 base and at J to 6 bases, leaving 7 bases not matched to a gene. The CDR3 reads CASSQGVGQGREQYF. The CDR3, as DNA: TGTGCCAGCAGCCAAGGGGTGGGACAGGGTCGCGAGCAGTACTTC.

J is TRBJ1-1 and V is TRBV5-5; D ambiguous. The CDR3 runs 13 residues. CDR1 and CDR2 (germline): SGHKS, YYEKEE (reference sequence). The V end was cut by 2 bases, the J end by 7 bases, with 12 bases between. CDR3 in amino acids: CASSFGGEGEAFF. DNA for the CDR3: TGTGCCAGCAGCTTTGGAGGTGAGGGTGAAGCTTTCTTT.

The chain is built from TRBV5-5 and TRBJ1-4; D is possibly TRBD1 (5 bases). Germline V gene lookup returns CDR1 SGHKS and CDR2 YYEKEE (reference sequence). V gave up 4 bases and J gave up 8 bases, with 18 bases separating them. The CDR3 totals 15 residues. In nucleotides, the CDR3 is TGTGCCAGCAGCCCGCGGGGGAGGGAGGAGGAAAAACTGTTTTTT. Protein: CASSPRGREEEKLFF.

This clone has a handful of counts. The rearrangement joins TRBV6-6 to TRBJ1-5; 8 bases match TRBD1. CDR1 is MNHNY and CDR2 is SVGAGI in the germline V gene (reference sequence). Trimming took 5 bases from V and 0 from J; bases not matched to a gene: 9. The CDR3 contains 17 residues. The CDR3 nucleotides are TGTGCCAGCAGTCGGACAGGGTTGGGGGATAGCAATCAGCCCCAGCATTTT. Protein sequence: CASSRTGLGDSNQPQHF.

The CDR3 spells CASSLVSTYEQYF. CDR3 coding DNA: TGTGCCAGCAGCTTGGTTTCAACCTACGAGCAGTACTTC. The V gene is TRBV5-6, the J gene TRBJ2-7, with D hard to call. With 0 bases removed from V and 2 bases from J, the gap between germline ends came to 6 bases. The CDR3 runs 13 residues. Germline V gives CDR1 SGHDT, CDR2 YYEEEE.

The DNA of the CDR3 is TGCGCCAGCAGCTTAGATAGCGGGAGCGGGGAGACCCAGTACTTC. It translates to CASSLDSGSGETQYF. The chain employs TRBV5-1 and TRBJ2-5; 9 nucleotides align to TRBD2. V was clipped by 2 bases and J by 5 bases; unmatched bases: 7. The germline V gene has CDR1 SGHRS and CDR2 YFSETQ. This CDR3 spans 15 amino acids.